The 10 T cell receptor beta chains below all came from one sample that was sequenced in a study of technical replicates of blood from a handful of donors. Repertoires were generated with immunoSEQ multiplex PCR, while TCRdb's copy carries only in-frame clones and drops some. The sample consists of 77,000 or so clones, roughly 92% of them appearing once. Sequencing was carried out using T cells isolated from PBMCs. These receptors originate from a human donor in good health.

The J gene is TRBJ2-3, the V gene TRBV5-8; 9 bases are a match to TRBD1. The CDR3 is 15 residues long. J lost 6 bases, V lost 4 bases, and 9 bases had no gene match. Germline CDR1 is SGHTS and CDR2 is YDEGEE. The CDR3 sequence is CASSLGGQGGDTQYF. CDR3 DNA sequence: TGTGCCAGCAGCCTAGGGGGACAGGGAGGCGATACGCAGTATTTT.

V gene TRBV7-9 combines with J gene TRBJ2-1; D is unresolved. CDR3 size: 13 residues. The germline V gene encodes CDR1 SEHNR and CDR2 FQNEAQ (reference sequence). Trimming stripped 5 bases from V and 4 bases from J, with 9 bases between. CDR3 nucleotide sequence: TGTGCCAGCAGCAAGACAATGTACAATGAGCAGTTCTTC. Amino acids: CASSKTMYNEQFF.

The chain couples TRBV6-5 to TRBJ2-5, with TRBD1 matching over 10 bases. The CDR3 runs 14 residues. J lost 5 bases, V lost 8 bases, and 8 bases had no gene match. The V gene's germline CDR1 is MNHEY and CDR2 SVGAGI. The chain's CDR3 is CASGRDRGGETQYF. The CDR3 region has the DNA TGTGCCAGCGGACGGGACAGGGGAGGGGAGACCCAGTACTTC.

The chain carries TRBV11-2 and TRBJ1-1; D is ambiguous. CDR1 and CDR2 (germline): SGHAT, FQNNGV. CDR3 size: 14 residues. Between the trimmed V and J ends, which lost 0 bases and 0 bases, there was a span of 5 bases. DNA for the CDR3: TGTGCCAGCAGCTTAGAACAGATGAACACTGAAGCTTTCTTT. Residues: CASSLEQMNTEAFF.

This chain links TRBV10-3 with TRBJ1-5; 8 nucleotides align to TRBD1. With 8 bases clipped from V and 5 bases from J, the junction kept 5 bases outside the gene matches. Germline V gene data show CDR1 as ENHRY and CDR2 as SYGVKD. CDR3 size: 13 residues. CDR3 DNA: TGTGCCATCGGTCAGGGGGCGGATCAGCCCCAGCATTTT. As protein: CAIGQGADQPQHF.

This clone showed up just once. This chain uses TRBV28 with TRBJ1-2; 7 bases align to TRBD1. The germline V gene encodes CDR1 MDHEN and CDR2 SYDVKM. CDR3 length: 14 residues. With 5 bases clipped from V and 5 bases from J, the junction kept 8 bases outside the gene matches. The CDR3 spells CASSRPGQPYGYTF. In DNA, the CDR3 is TGTGCCAGCAGTCGGCCGGGACAGCCTTATGGCTACACCTTC.

The rearrangement links TRBV16 to TRBJ2-3; the match to TRBD2 covers 8 bases. Trimming removed 2 bases from V and 4 bases from J; junction bases left unmatched: 8. Germline lookup yields CDR1 KGHSY and CDR2 FQNENV. This CDR3 spans 16 amino acids. The CDR3 nucleotides are TGTGCCAGCAGCCAAGTGAGGACGGGAGGGCCAGATACGCAGTATTTT. Its translation is CASSQVRTGGPDTQYF.

The chain recombines TRBV27 with TRBJ2-7; TRBD1 aligns across 7 bases. Germline V lookup: CDR1 MNHEY, CDR2 SMNVEV (reference sequence). V dropped 7 bases and J dropped 6; count of bases not matched to a gene: 15. The CDR3 spans 15 residues. DNA of the CDR3: TGTGCCAGCAAAGGCCAGGGACAGACTTCTATCGAGCAGTACTTC. This translates into CASKGQGQTSIEQYF.

The chain joins TRBV7-9 to TRBJ1-2; 10 nucleotides align to TRBD1. With V trimmed by 6 bases and J by 12 bases, 7 bases remained unmatched. Per the germline V gene, CDR1 is SEHNR and CDR2 is FQNEAQ (reference sequence). This CDR3 has 12 residues. CDR3 residues: CASRTGTGDNTF. The CDR3 coding sequence is TGTGCCAGCAGGACCGGGACAGGGGATAACACCTTC.

The sample holds one count of this clone. Other DNA variants within this sample encode the same CDR3. The rearrangement joins TRBV19 to TRBJ1-1; TRBD1 is a possible D gene (5 bases). Per the germline V gene, CDR1 is LNHDA and CDR2 is SQIVND (reference sequence). The CDR3 length is 13 residues. Between the trimmed V and J ends, which lost 8 bases and 3 bases, there was a span of 13 bases. CDR3 region: CASSFSGDTEAFF. For the CDR3, the DNA is TGTGCCAGTTCTTTTTCGGGGGACACTGAAGCTTTCTTT.